These T cell receptor beta chains were read from a single sample in a study of identical twins. TCRdb processed the 5' RACE reads anew with MiXCR; each CDR3 protein has one entry. The sample lists 1,800,000 or so distinct CDR3 sequences, around 29% occurring once. Input material: cord blood. The receptors originated from a newborn girl in good health. The CDR3 runs from the conserved cysteine through the conserved F or W. The order of the fields is clone size, D gene, J gene, V gene, CDR3 protein, CDR3 DNA. A D gene is named only where the DNA matches it firmly. A row's size may be missing; if present it is once, few, many or a size class.

>few|TRBD1|TRBJ1-5|TRBV27
CASRWTGYSNQPQHF
TGTGCCAGCAGATGGACAGGCTATAGCAATCAGCCCCAGCATTTT
>-|TRBD1|TRBJ1-2|TRBV6-1
CASSDADRDYGYTF
TGTGCCAGCAGTGACGCGGACAGGGACTATGGCTACACCTTC
>few|TRBD2|TRBJ2-3|TRBV7-8
CASSLTSLRTDTQYF
TGTGCCAGCAGCTTGACTAGCCTTCGCACAGATACGCAGTATTTT
>many|-|TRBJ2-1|TRBV29-1
CSVVERVGNEQFF
TGCAGCGTTGTAGAGAGGGTTGGCAATGAGCAGTTCTTC
>few|TRBD2|TRBJ2-1|TRBV9
CASSVELAGGVGSYNEQFF
TGTGCCAGCAGCGTAGAACTAGCGGGAGGGGTCGGCTCCTACAATGAGCAGTTCTTC
>-|-|TRBJ1-1|TRBV5-1
CASNGGQGNTEAFF
TGCGCCAGCAACGGTGGTCAGGGAAACACTGAAGCTTTCTTT
>-|TRBD2|TRBJ2-7|TRBV12-5
CASGHTSGRAYEQYF
TGTGCTAGTGGTCACACTAGCGGGAGGGCCTACGAGCAGTACTTC
>-|-|TRBJ1-1|TRBV12-3/TRBV12-4
CASSFLSLNTEAFF
TGTGCCAGCAGTTTTTTATCCCTGAACACTGAAGCTTTCTTT
>few|TRBD1|TRBJ1-1|TRBV20-1
CSASPTGWEAFF
TGCAGTGCTAGCCCGACAGGGTGGGAAGCTTTCTTT
>-|TRBD2|TRBJ2-3|TRBV7-2
CASSLAGTSGSYTQYF
TGTGCCAGCAGCTTAGCCGGGACTAGCGGGAGTTATACGCAGTATTTT
>few|-|TRBJ1-1|TRBV12-5
CASGLSAGEKDTEAFF
TGTGCTAGTGGTTTGTCGGCAGGGGAGAAGGACACTGAAGCTTTCTTT
>many|-|TRBJ1-1|TRBV6-2/TRBV6-3
CASSYPGNTEAFF
TGTGCCAGCAGTTACCCGGGGAACACTGAAGCTTTCTTT
>-|-|TRBJ2-7|TRBV11-2
CASSLEGGETYEQYF
TGTGCCAGCAGCTTAGAAGGGGGGGAGACTTACGAGCAGTACTTC
>once|TRBD1|TRBJ2-7|TRBV24-1
CATSDPPGQGVNEQYF
TGTGCCACCAGTGATCCACCGGGACAGGGAGTCAATGAGCAGTACTTC
>-|-|TRBJ2-5|TRBV7-9
CASSLMGDLSERRETQYF
TGTGCCAGCAGCTTAATGGGGGACCTATCGGAAAGGAGAGAGACCCAGTACTTC
>few|-|TRBJ2-7|TRBV12-3/TRBV12-4
CASTYGLSYEQYF
TGTGCCAGCACCTACGGACTCTCCTACGAGCAGTACTTC
>-|-|TRBJ2-7|TRBV30
CAWSNRGSSYEQYF
TGTGCCTGGAGTAACCGGGGGAGCTCCTACGAGCAGTACTTC
>-|-|TRBJ2-1|TRBV5-1
CASNDGYNEQFF
TGCGCCAGCAACGACGGGTACAATGAGCAGTTCTTC
>few|-|TRBJ1-4|TRBV25-1
CASSGRQDFGKLFF
TGTGCCAGCAGTGGTAGACAGGACTTCGGAAAACTGTTTTTT
>-|-|TRBJ1-1|TRBV27
CASSLGRNGEAFF
TGTGCCAGCAGCCTGGGACGGAACGGGGAAGCTTTCTTT
>-|-|TRBJ2-7|TRBV5-1
CASRAGDLREQYF
TGCGCCAGCAGGGCAGGGGACCTACGAGAACAGTACTTC
>-|-|TRBJ2-7|TRBV7-2
CASSPRGVSYEQYF
TGTGCCAGCAGCCCGCGTGGGGTCTCCTACGAGCAGTACTTC
>-|-|TRBJ2-7|TRBV29-1
CSVVGIYEQYF
TGCAGCGTTGTGGGGATCTACGAGCAGTACTTC
>-|-|TRBJ2-7|TRBV3-1
CASSRSGIYEQYF
TGTGCCAGCAGCCGATCAGGGATTTACGAGCAGTACTTC
>-|-|TRBJ1-4|TRBV20-1
CSARDFGREKLFF
TGCAGTGCGAGGGACTTTGGTCGAGAAAAACTGTTTTTT
>-|TRBD1|TRBJ2-7|TRBV10-3
CAISEPGQADSYEQYF
TGTGCCATCAGTGAGCCGGGACAGGCGGACTCCTACGAGCAGTACTTC
>-|TRBD1|TRBJ1-2|TRBV6-2/TRBV6-3
CASSRDRAFLGYTF
TGTGCCAGCAGTCGCGACAGGGCTTTTCTTGGCTACACCTTC
>many|-|TRBJ2-5|TRBV28
CASGREETQYF
TGTGCCAGCGGACGGGAAGAGACCCAGTACTTC
>few|-|TRBJ2-7|TRBV20-1
CSARDPASVLNEQYF
TGCAGTGCTAGAGATCCAGCTTCCGTTCTGAACGAGCAGTACTTC
>-|-|TRBJ1-2|TRBV6-1
CAGKTGPGGYTF
TGTGCCGGAAAGACAGGTCCTGGGGGCTACACCTTC
>-|-|TRBJ1-3|TRBV7-2
CASSLGGISGNTIYF
TGTGCCAGCAGCTTAGGTGGGATCTCTGGAAACACCATATATTTT
>-|-|TRBJ1-2|TRBV6-1
CASSEAGGADYGYTF
TGTGCCAGCAGTGAAGCGGGGGGGGCCGACTATGGCTACACCTTC
>many|TRBD2|TRBJ2-7|TRBV6-5
CATRTSGRQYEQYF
TGTGCCACCAGGACTAGCGGAAGGCAGTACGAGCAGTACTTC
>-|TRBD2|TRBJ2-7|TRBV20-1
CSASPIAGGDYNEQYF
TGCAGTGCTAGCCCAATAGCGGGAGGGGACTACAATGAGCAGTACTTC
>few|-|TRBJ2-5|TRBV14
CASSQDWGLGETQYF
TGTGCCAGCAGCCAAGATTGGGGCCTAGGGGAGACCCAGTACTTC